The 12 T cell receptor beta chains listed next were all sequenced from one sample in a study of blood T cell repertoires in COVID-19. Generated by immunoSEQ multiplex PCR, the TCRdb table keeps only in-frame clones and is missing some. The table lists about 73,000 clones, roughly four fifths of them singletons. Sequencing used peripheral blood. These receptor sequences come from a human donor in a cohort sampled during active COVID-19.

J is TRBJ2-2 and V is TRBV11-2; 10 bases line up with TRBD1. This CDR3 spans 17 amino acids. Germline CDR1 and CDR2: SGHAT and FQNNGV. With V trimmed by 1 base and J by 5 bases, 7 bases remained unmatched. CDR3 sequence reads: CASSLGLGQGKTGELFF. The CDR3, as DNA: TGTGCCAGCAGCTTAGGGCTGGGACAGGGGAAGACCGGGGAGCTGTTTTTT.

CDR3 coding DNA: TGTGCCAGCAGCAATAGGGCCGGGGAGGAGCTGTTTTTT. Translating it yields CASSNRAGEELFF. This chain links TRBV9 with TRBJ2-2; perhaps TRBD2 as D (5 bases). V was cut by 4 bases and J by 10 bases, with 14 bases left in between. CDR1 SGDLS and CDR2 YYNGEE come from the germline V gene. The CDR3 consists of 13 residues.

The rearrangement joins TRBV7-2 to TRBJ2-2; TRBD1 agrees at 8 bases. V shed 5 bases, J shed 7 bases, and the junction held 9 bases outside the gene matches. The CDR3 consists of 15 residues. From germline, CDR1 is SGHTA and CDR2 FQGNSA. In DNA form, the CDR3 reads TGTGCCAGCAGCCCGCCGGGACAGGCCAACGGGGAGCTGTTTTTT. It is translated as CASSPPGQANGELFF.

The chain recombines TRBV13 with TRBJ1-4; 8 positions match TRBD1. Unmatched junction bases numbered 0, after V lost 4 bases and J lost 5 bases. Germline V gene lookup returns CDR1 PRHDT and CDR2 FYEKMQ (reference sequence). CDR3 length: 13 residues. CDR3 sequence reads: CASSWDRNEKLFF. The DNA for the CDR3 is TGTGCCAGCAGCTGGGACAGGAATGAAAAACTGTTTTTT.

V usage is TRBV7-9 and J usage is TRBJ1-2; the match to TRBD1 covers 7 bases. Trimming at V came to 3 bases and at J to 7 bases, leaving 5 bases not matched to a gene. Looked up from germline, CDR1 is SEHNR and CDR2 is FQNEAQ (reference sequence). This CDR3 region has 13 residues. The CDR3 DNA sequence: TGTGCCAGCAGCTTGCAGACAGGGACTGGCTACACCTTC. The encoded protein is CASSLQTGTGYTF. The variable domain in full, with the rest retrieved from reference TRBV7-9 and TRBJ1-2, is DTGVSQNPRHKITKRGQNVTFRCDPISEHNRLYWYRQTLGQGPEFLTYFQNEAQLEKSRLLSDRFSAERPKGSFSTLEIQRTEQGDSAMYLCASSLQTGTGYTFGSGTRLTVV.

The chain joins TRBV5-8 to TRBJ2-7; TRBD1 agrees at 8 bases. This CDR3 comprises 14 residues. The V and J ends lost 2 bases and 7 bases, in that order; junction bases with no gene match: 8. Germline CDR1 is SGHTS and CDR2 is YDEGEE. CDR3 DNA: TGTGCCAGCAGCTTAGCACAGGGGGTTGGAGAGCAGTACTTC. Translating gives CASSLAQGVGEQYF.

This clone was counted once. Germline is not matched at one junction end, which may reflect a read error. The V call is TRBV7-7, the J call TRBJ2-2; 7 nucleotides align to TRBD1. Per germline, CDR1 SSHAT and CDR2 FNYEAQ (reference sequence). This CDR3 is 16 amino acids long. This CDR3 is CASSPTGDVNTGELFF. CDR3 in DNA: TGTGCTAGCAGCCCCACAGGGGACGTTAACACCGGGGAGCTGTTTTTT.

This chain uses TRBV18 with TRBJ1-4; no reliable D call. Trimming stripped 0 bases from V and 3 bases from J, with 11 bases between. Germline V gene sequence: CDR1 KGHSH, CDR2 LQKENI. The CDR3 runs to 16 residues. Here the CDR3 reads CASSPPNPAANEKLFF. CDR3 nucleotide sequence: TGTGCCAGCTCACCACCTAATCCCGCGGCTAATGAAAAACTGTTTTTT.

The chain links TRBV5-6 to TRBJ1-1; D unclear. This CDR3 region has 15 residues. V lost 3 bases, J lost 3 bases, and 15 bases lay in between. In germline, CDR1 is SGHDT, CDR2 YYEEEE. CDR3 DNA sequence: TGTGCCAGCAGCTCCCGGGGTCATTACTACACTGAAGCTTTCTTT. Its translation: CASSSRGHYYTEAFF.

This chain joins TRBV10-2 and TRBJ1-1; D gene unclear. The V and J ends lost 7 bases and 3 bases respectively, with 12 bases between them. Germline V gene data show CDR1 as WSHSY and CDR2 as SAAADI. The CDR3 loop spans 13 amino acids. CDR3 amino acids: CASISQVYTEAFF. DNA for the CDR3: TGCGCCAGCATCTCGCAGGTTTACACTGAAGCTTTCTTT.

V is TRBV6-5 and J is TRBJ2-5; 9 nucleotides align to TRBD1. Germline V CDR1 and CDR2: MNHEY, SVGAGI. V gave up 6 bases and J gave up 3 bases; unmatched junction bases: 5. The CDR3 extends over 14 amino acids. CDR3 sequence: CASRLGTGKETQYF. DNA of the CDR3: TGTGCCAGCAGGTTAGGGACAGGGAAAGAGACCCAGTACTTC.

The V call is TRBV24-1, the J call TRBJ2-2; maybe TRBD1 (5 bases). V was pared by 7 bases and J by 5 bases, with 10 bases between. CDR1 is KGHDR and CDR2 is SFDVKD in the germline V gene. This CDR3 has 13 amino acids. In nucleotides, the CDR3 is TGTGCCACCAGAGGGAAGGGGACCGGGGAGCTGTTTTTT. Its protein product is CATRGKGTGELFF.